This T cell receptor (beta chain) was retrieved from a study of shared clonotypes between healthy human individuals. Study context: Per donor, three plates held CD4 naive cells, three held CD4 memory, two held CD8 naive and one held CD8 memory.

TCRdb keeps only in-frame clones here, not all; method: immunoSEQ multiplex PCR. The top ten clones hold more than 0.35% of a sample with fewer than 2.5 million clones, 80% to 95% of them seen once. V shed 3 bases and J 2 bases; nucleotides not matched to a gene: 5. This CDR3 has 15 residues. The germline gives CDR1 SGDLS, CDR2 YYNGEE. This sequence originates from a man aged 18 to 35 in good health. Some clones in this sample may be carry-over from other donors' samples. Material: naive CD4+ T cells from PBMCs. The subset was: CD45RA+ positively selected. The chain combines TRBV9 with TRBJ1-3, with 7 bases identical to TRBD1. The CDR3 loop reads CASSAMTGPGNTIYF. CDR3 nucleotides: TGTGCCAGCAGCGCAATGACAGGGCCTGGAAACACCATATATTTT. The full variable domain, completed using reference TRBV9 and TRBJ1-3, is DSGVTQTPKHLITATGQRVTLRCSPRSGDLSVYWYQQSLDQGLQFLIQYYNGEERAKGNILERFSAQQFPDLHSELNLSSLELGDSALYFCASSAMTGPGNTIYFGEGSWLTVV.